A single sample is the source of the 6 T cell receptor beta chains below, sequenced in a study of radiotherapy plus CTLA-4 blockade in lung cancer. TCRdb keeps only in-frame clones here, not all; method: immunoSEQ multiplex PCR. This table has some 80,000 clones, 60% to 85% appearing once. The sample here was peripheral blood, taken from a patient treated with radiotherapy plus ipilimumab. The receptors come from a human donor with non-small cell lung cancer whose response to radiotherapy plus ipilimumab could not be evaluated. Some clones in this sample may be carry-over from other donors' samples.

V usage is TRBV11-1 and J usage is TRBJ2-7; 9 bases are shared with TRBD1. Losses at the gene ends were 10 bases for V and 2 bases for J; bases not matched to a gene: 12. This CDR3 is 15 amino acids long. Germline V gives CDR1 SGHAT, CDR2 FQDESV (reference sequence). This CDR3 is CATSGQGFGAYEQYF. The CDR3 nucleotides read TGTGCCACCTCGGGACAGGGATTTGGAGCCTACGAGCAGTACTTC.

The V call is TRBV5-4, the J call TRBJ2-3, with 7 bases matching TRBD2. Germline loops: CDR1 SGHNT, CDR2 YYREEE (reference sequence). The CDR3 consists of 17 residues. Unmatched junction bases numbered 8, after V lost 0 bases and J lost 1 base. CDR3 bases: TGTGCCAGCAGCTTGGGACTAGCCCCGGATGGCACAGATACGCAGTATTTT. Translating gives CASSLGLAPDGTDTQYF.

The chain couples TRBV15 to TRBJ2-2; the D gene is possibly TRBD2 (6 bases). Germline CDR1 and CDR2: LNHNV and YYDKDF (reference sequence). V lost 3 bases to trimming and J lost 8 bases, with 7 bases between them. The CDR3 sequence is 12 residues long. The CDR3 region has the DNA TGTGCCACCAGCAGGGAGGGGGGGGAGCTGTTTTTT. Its protein product is CATSREGGELFF.

V is TRBV9 and J is TRBJ1-1; a weak D match, TRBD1 (6 bases). This CDR3 comprises 15 residues. V shed 3 bases and J shed 2 bases, with 14 bases lying between them. Germline V gene lookup returns CDR1 SGDLS and CDR2 YYNGEE. CDR3 sequence reads: CASSEGGGTNTEAFF. CDR3 DNA sequence: TGTGCCAGCAGCGAGGGGGGGGGTACTAACACTGAAGCTTTCTTT.

The CDR3 sequence is CASSPLLQQGNEELFF. The CDR3 DNA sequence: TGTGCCAGCTCACCACTACTCCAGCAGGGCAATGAGGAACTGTTTTTT. The chain recombines TRBV18 with TRBJ1-4; possible D gene TRBD1, 5 bases. The CDR3 is made up of 16 amino acids. Germline CDR1 KGHSH, CDR2 LQKENI. Trimming removed 1 base from V and 12 bases from J, with 21 bases in between.

The CDR3 DNA follows: TGTGCCAGCAGCCTTGGAGCGGACAATGAGCAGTTCTTC. Amino acids: CASSLGADNEQFF. The V call is TRBV7-3, the J call TRBJ2-1, with D maybe TRBD2 (5 bases). Trimming took 5 bases from V and 5 from J, leaving 10 bases between them. Germline CDR1 reads SGHTA; CDR2 reads FQGTGA. The CDR3 has 13 amino acids.